The clone carrying this T cell receptor beta chain has ten or more counts. This sample was included in a study of T cells after yellow fever vaccination. The TCR cDNA carried a universal primer site and UMIs from 5'RACE template switching. TCRdb analysed the 5' RACE reads with MiXCR anew, one entry per CDR3 protein. The sample lists about 220,000 distinct CDR3 sequences, roughly 3% occurring once. In germline, CDR1 is MNHEY, CDR2 SVGAGI. The germline V and J ends were trimmed by 0 bases and 4 bases, with 10 bases remaining between them. The CDR3 runs 14 residues. The source of this sequence is a man between 18 and 35 years old who received the YFV17D yellow fever vaccine. This specimen consisted of CD4+ T cells sorted from PBMCs, obtained 10 days after the yellow fever booster vaccination. The chain couples TRBV6-5 to TRBJ2-7, with D possibly being TRBD1 or TRBD2 (5 bases each). CDR3 sequence: CASSYSGREYEQYF. The CDR3 DNA sequence: TGTGCCAGCAGTTACTCGGGCAGGGAGTACGAGCAGTACTTC.